The next 2 T cell receptor beta chains were all read from a single sample in a study of T cell responses to AZD1222 COVID-19 vaccine. Here immunoSEQ multiplex PCR was the method, and the copy in TCRdb shows in-frame clones only, minus some. The table includes roughly 120,000 clones, 70% to 90% detected once. The sequencing used peripheral blood, collected on day 0 of AZD1222 vaccination. The receptors were gathered from an adult in good health.

This chain uses TRBV28 with TRBJ2-3, with 11 bases aligning to TRBD2. CDR3 length: 18 residues. The ends lost 5 bases at V and 4 bases at J; junction bases unmatched: 14. Germline V CDR1 and CDR2: MDHEN, SYDVKM. CDR3 amino acids: CASSTGTSGSLRADTQYF. Here the CDR3 DNA reads TGTGCCAGCAGTACCGGGACTAGCGGTTCGCTTCGGGCAGATACGCAGTATTTT.

This chain joins TRBV2 and TRBJ1-5; D perhaps matches TRBD1 (6 bases). The CDR3 spans 16 residues. Germline CDR1 reads SNHLY; CDR2 reads FYNNEI. The V end was cut by 4 bases, the J end by 7 bases, with 20 bases between. In DNA, the CDR3 is TGTGCCAGCAGTGCCTCTCTCAGGGGAGGGCGGCAGCCCCAGCATTTT. Translation gives CASSASLRGGRQPQHF.